Sequencing of this T cell receptor beta chain was carried out in a study of blood T cell repertoires in COVID-19. Germline trimming cut 11 bases from V and 3 bases from J; bases unmatched to any gene: 7. Per the germline V gene, CDR1 is MNHEY and CDR2 is SVGAGI. This CDR3 contains 13 residues. Using immunoSEQ multiplex PCR, the repertoire was profiled, and TCRdb retains in-frame clones only, with some absent. The sample holds 50,000 to 70,000 clones, roughly 86% seen once. The specimen was peripheral blood. The chain couples TRBV6-5 to TRBJ2-5; 9 bases are a match to TRBD2. This clonotype originated in a man aged 45 to 65 with active COVID-19. The CDR3 loop reads CAVKIAGEETQYF. CDR3 bases: TGTGCCGTCAAAATAGCGGGGGAAGAGACCCAGTACTTC.